The rows below give T cell receptor beta chains drawn from one sample of a study of PD-L1 blockade in urothelial cancer. Only in-frame clones appear in the TCRdb table, and some are missing; sequencing was by immunoSEQ multiplex PCR. The top ten hold roughly 2.5% of the sample, which has 50,000 to 60,000 clones, around 89% seen once. The sequenced sample was PBMCs, obtained around atezolizumab (anti-PD-L1) treatment. The receptors shown here come from a man between 60 and 75 years old with urothelial cancer. Both conserved end residues are part of each CDR3. The D gene is left open where the match is weak. Size is stated for part of the rows, as once, few or many counts, or as a class when the clone is expanded.

CAWSVLGGDYGYTF	TGTGCCTGGAGTGTTTTAGGGGGAGACTATGGCTACACCTTC	TRBJ1-2	NA	NA	TRBV30
CATLRDTLLKQFF	TGTGCCACCCTCCGAGACACTCTCCTAAAGCAGTTCTTC	TRBJ2-1	once	NA	TRBV6-6
CASSIVGLAGVDTQYF	TGTGCCAGTAGTATAGTGGGACTAGCGGGAGTGGATACGCAGTATTTT	TRBJ2-3	NA	TRBD2	TRBV19
CASSTRSLAGRETQYF	TGTGCCAGCAGCACCCGGTCCCTAGCGGGGAGGGAGACCCAGTACTTC	TRBJ2-5	NA	TRBD2	TRBV5-6
CASSLRDRASYTF	TGTGCCAGCAGCTTACGGGACAGGGCGAGCTACACCTTC	TRBJ1-2	NA	TRBD1	TRBV7-2
CASSLAGNTIYF	TGTGCCAGCAGTTTGGCCGGAAACACCATATATTTT	TRBJ1-3	NA	NA	TRBV27
CASSLPSGSTDTQYF	TGTGCCAGCAGCTTACCTAGCGGGAGCACAGATACGCAGTATTTT	TRBJ2-3	NA	TRBD2	TRBV7-2
CASSQTGGLSYEQYF	TGTGCCAGCTCACAGACAGGTGGGCTCTCCTACGAGCAGTACTTC	TRBJ2-7	NA	NA	TRBV18
CASSDARGTMNTEAFF	TGTGCCAGCAGTGATGCCAGGGGAACCATGAACACTGAAGCTTTCTTT	TRBJ1-1	NA	NA	TRBV2
CASSSGRAYYGYTF	TGTGCCAGCAGTTCGGGCAGGGCCTACTATGGCTACACCTTC	TRBJ1-2	NA	NA	TRBV28
CASRLLAGRTYEQYF	TGTGCCAGCAGACTACTAGCGGGTCGGACCTACGAGCAGTACTTC	TRBJ2-7	NA	TRBD2	TRBV7-2
CASSPPGRAKGGEQFF	TGTGCCAGCAGCCCCCCGGGTCGCGCGAAAGGAGGTGAGCAGTTCTTC	TRBJ2-1	NA	NA	TRBV5-4
CASSLGTGPSEQYF	TGTGCCAGCAGCTTAGGGACAGGGCCGAGCGAGCAGTACTTC	TRBJ2-7	NA	TRBD1	TRBV7-7
CASSLDIQETQYF	TGTGCCAGCAGTCTCGACATCCAAGAGACCCAGTACTTC	TRBJ2-5	NA	NA	TRBV2
CASSQRANTGELFF	TGTGCCAGCAGTCAACGAGCGAACACCGGGGAGCTGTTTTTT	TRBJ2-2	NA	NA	TRBV6-5
CASRKMTGNTGELFF	TGTGCCAGCAGAAAAATGACAGGGAACACCGGGGAGCTGTTTTTT	TRBJ2-2	NA	NA	TRBV27
CASSIPGATGELFF	TGTGCCAGTAGTATCCCTGGGGCCACCGGGGAGCTGTTTTTT	TRBJ2-2	NA	NA	TRBV19
CASSFGLAGEQFF	TGTGCCAGCAGCTTCGGACTAGCGGGAGAGCAGTTCTTC	TRBJ2-1	NA	TRBD2	TRBV25-1
CASSPRTPEQYF	TGTGCCAGCAGCCCCCGAACTCCCGAGCAGTACTTC	TRBJ2-7	few	NA	TRBV7-2
CASTRLAGNNEQFF	TGTGCCAGCACACGACTAGCGGGTAACAATGAGCAGTTCTTC	TRBJ2-1	once	TRBD2	TRBV28
CASTRRTGYDGYTF	TGTGCCAGCACCCGACGGACAGGGTATGATGGCTACACCTTC	TRBJ1-2	NA	TRBD1	TRBV6-5
CASSRDRGPEAFF	TGCGCCAGCAGCCGGGACAGGGGGCCTGAAGCTTTCTTT	TRBJ1-1	NA	TRBD1	TRBV5-1
CASSRDRVNSPLHF	TGTGCCAGCAGCAGGGACAGGGTCAATTCACCCCTCCACTTT	TRBJ1-6	NA	TRBD1	TRBV28
CASSLEAGYEQYF	TGTGCCAGCAGCCTCGAGGCGGGGTACGAGCAGTACTTC	TRBJ2-7	NA	NA	TRBV7-9
CARMGQNEETQYF	TGCGCCAGAATGGGACAGAATGAAGAGACCCAGTACTTC	TRBJ2-5	few	TRBD1	TRBV23-1
CASSLAQGRLTYEQYF	TGTGCCAGCAGCTTGGCTCAGGGGCGTTTAACCTACGAGCAGTACTTC	TRBJ2-7	NA	NA	TRBV5-5
CASNGRLNTEAFF	TGTGCCAGCAATGGGAGGCTGAACACTGAAGCTTTCTTT	TRBJ1-1	NA	NA	TRBV6-1
CASSVVEASYNEQFF	TGTGCCAGCAGCGTAGTAGAAGCCTCCTACAATGAGCAGTTCTTC	TRBJ2-1	NA	NA	TRBV9
CASSLRAGEQFF	TGTGCCAGCAGTCTCCGGGCGGGTGAGCAGTTCTTC	TRBJ2-1	once	NA	TRBV28
CVRSLGGHRSGNTIYF	TGTGTCAGAAGCTTAGGTGGACACCGCTCTGGAAACACCATATATTTT	TRBJ1-3	few	NA	TRBV7-5
CATSGDSGRPLLYNEQFF	TGTGCCACCAGCGGGGATAGCGGGAGACCTTTATTGTACAATGAGCAGTTCTTC	TRBJ2-1	once	TRBD2	TRBV15
CARRGRREGQDTQYF	TGTGCCAGGCGGGGTAGGCGGGAGGGCCAAGATACGCAGTATTTT	TRBJ2-3	NA	TRBD2	TRBV6-4
CASSFRDSPNTGELFF	TGTGCCAGCAGTTTCCGGGACTCACCGAACACCGGGGAGCTGTTTTTT	TRBJ2-2	once	NA	TRBV6-6
CASSITGGYAYEQYF	TGTGCCAGCAGTATAACAGGGGGCTATGCCTACGAGCAGTACTTC	TRBJ2-7	once	TRBD1	TRBV27
CASSSPGQNTYEQYF	TGTGCCAGCAGCTCGCCGGGACAGAACACCTACGAGCAGTACTTC	TRBJ2-7	NA	TRBD1	TRBV28
CASRTPGDGNTIYF	TGTGCCAGCAGGACCCCAGGGGATGGTAACACCATATATTTT	TRBJ1-3	once	NA	TRBV6-1
CAISGSGGAVNEQFF	TGTGCCATCAGTGGAAGCGGGGGGGCGGTGAATGAGCAGTTCTTC	TRBJ2-1	once	TRBD2	TRBV10-3
CASSEQGTSTDTQYF	TGTGCCAGCAGTGAACAGGGGACCTCCACAGATACGCAGTATTTT	TRBJ2-3	NA	NA	TRBV2
CASSPHPRSGSSNEQFF	TGTGCCAGCAGCCCTCACCCAAGGAGCGGGAGTAGCAATGAGCAGTTCTTC	TRBJ2-1	NA	TRBD2	TRBV7-2
CASSESGTGSYGYTF	TGCGCCAGCAGTGAGTCGGGGACAGGGTCGTATGGCTACACCTTC	TRBJ1-2	NA	TRBD1	TRBV10-2
CASSYGDNQPQHF	TGTGCCAGCAGTTATGGAGATAATCAGCCCCAGCATTTT	TRBJ1-5	few	NA	TRBV6-5
CASSPTSVATGELFF	TGTGCCAGCAGTCCCACTAGCGTTGCCACCGGGGAGCTGTTTTTT	TRBJ2-2	NA	TRBD2	TRBV28
CASSPTMTSYNSPLHF	TGTGCCAGCAGCCCGACAATGACAAGTTATAATTCACCCCTCCACTTT	TRBJ1-6	NA	NA	TRBV5-4
CASSFYGASGSNEQFF	TGTGCCAGCAGCTTTTATGGGGCTAGCGGGAGCAATGAGCAGTTCTTC	TRBJ2-1	NA	TRBD2	TRBV5-6
CASSLGGLGGKTQYF	TGTGCCAGCAGTCTCGGGGGTCTCGGGGGAAAGACCCAGTACTTC	TRBJ2-5	NA	NA	TRBV13
CASSPWGDSRYGYTF	TGTGCCAGCAGTCCTTGGGGGGACAGCCGCTATGGCTACACCTTC	TRBJ1-2	few	TRBD1	TRBV28
CASTWAGGSDTQYF	TGCGCCAGCACTTGGGCGGGAGGTTCAGATACGCAGTATTTT	TRBJ2-3	NA	TRBD2	TRBV4-1
CASSADRLSYEQYF	TGTGCCAGCAGCGCCGACAGGCTCTCCTACGAGCAGTACTTC	TRBJ2-7	NA	NA	TRBV9
CASRRDPYTGELFF	TGTGCCAGCAGGCGGGACCCATACACCGGGGAGCTGTTTTTT	TRBJ2-2	few	NA	TRBV6-5
CASSPSGQAYNEQFF	TGTGCCAGCAGCCCGAGCGGTCAGGCCTACAATGAGCAGTTCTTC	TRBJ2-1	few	NA	TRBV7-2
CASSEGWDRDGETQYF	TGTGCCAGCAGTGAAGGGTGGGACAGGGATGGAGAGACCCAGTACTTC	TRBJ2-5	NA	TRBD1	TRBV6-1
CASSDSREGSYEQYF	TGTGCCAGCAGTGACTCACGTGAGGGTTCCTACGAGCAGTACTTC	TRBJ2-7	NA	NA	TRBV25-1
CATSRETDTQYF	TGTGCCACCAGCAGGGAGACAGATACGCAGTATTTT	TRBJ2-3	NA	NA	TRBV15
CASSNPRMGDSEQYF	TGTGCCAGTAGTAACCCTCGAATGGGTGACTCCGAGCAGTACTTC	TRBJ2-7	NA	NA	TRBV19
CASSVAIYNEQFF	TGTGCCAGCAGCGTAGCTATATACAATGAGCAGTTCTTC	TRBJ2-1	NA	NA	TRBV9